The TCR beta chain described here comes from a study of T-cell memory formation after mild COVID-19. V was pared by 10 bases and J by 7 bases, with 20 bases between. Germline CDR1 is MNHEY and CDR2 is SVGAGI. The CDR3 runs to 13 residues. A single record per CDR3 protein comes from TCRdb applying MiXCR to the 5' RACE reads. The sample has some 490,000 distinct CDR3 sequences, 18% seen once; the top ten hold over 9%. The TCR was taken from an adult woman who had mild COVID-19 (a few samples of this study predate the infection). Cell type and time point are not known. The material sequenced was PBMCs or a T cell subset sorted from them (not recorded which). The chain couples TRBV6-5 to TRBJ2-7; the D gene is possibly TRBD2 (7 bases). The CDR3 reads CATLVGGAGEQYF. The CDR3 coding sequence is TGTGCCACCCTAGTTGGGGGGGCGGGTGAGCAGTACTTC.